The clone carrying this T cell receptor beta chain was observed a few times. The sample belongs to a study of blood T cell repertoires in COVID-19. The CDR3 spans 16 residues. The ends lost 3 bases at V and 5 bases at J; junction bases unmatched: 10. Per germline, CDR1 SGHNT and CDR2 YYREEE (reference sequence). Profiling relied on immunoSEQ multiplex PCR, and the TCRdb table lists in-frame clones only, not all of them. The table includes around 230,000 clones, 65% to 90% detected once. The specimen sequenced was peripheral blood. This receptor was identified in a man aged 45-65 years with COVID-19, enrolled during active disease. The chain combines TRBV5-4 with TRBJ2-1, with TRBD1 matching over 8 bases. The CDR3 sequence: CASSSRTGKTNNEQFF. The CDR3 nucleotides read TGTGCCAGCAGCTCTAGGACAGGGAAAACCAACAATGAGCAGTTCTTC.